One T cell receptor beta chain is described in this entry. Its antigen remains unidentified. Primers for the PCR totalled 60 Vbeta and 13 Jbeta. Produced via immunoSEQ multiplex PCR; TCRdb's table is partial and in-frame only. The sample lists about 98,000 clones; 74% were seen once. This specimen comes from a study of cytomegalovirus exposure and HLA in healthy donors. Study outcomes and limitations: The authors reported that TCR beta sequences could predict HLA-A and HLA-B alleles. These predictions were accurate for most subjects in the first cohort. Roughly even sequencing depth across donors was the assumption behind the presence/absence analyses. Specific recognition of CMV antigens was confirmed in vitro for a few chains (all CMV-associated).

The CDR3 has 14 amino acids. Germline V gene data show CDR1 as ENHRY and CDR2 as SYGVKD. J lost 8 bases, V lost 6 bases, and 8 bases had no gene match. When sampled, the donors appeared nominally healthy, though they likely had unrecorded immune exposures. The rearrangement uses TRBV10-3 and TRBJ2-1; 9 nucleotides line up with TRBD1. Sequencing was done on a sample of PBMCs. The TCR comes from a male donor in good health and CMV-seronegative. The DNA for the CDR3 is TGTGCCATCAGACCTTCGGACAGGGGCGATGAGCAGTTCTTC. It is translated as CAIRPSDRGDEQFF.